Listed below are T cell receptor beta chains from one sample, sequenced in a study of early T cells in non-severe SARS-CoV-2 infection. TCRdb re-called the 5' RACE reads with MiXCR, one entry per CDR3 protein. This sample has more than 40,000 distinct CDR3 sequences, with roughly 5.7% found just once. The specimen was whole blood, collected at baseline. These receptors all come from an adult who was a healthcare worker with PCR-confirmed SARS-CoV-2 infection or an uninfected control (not recorded which). Both conserved end residues are part of each CDR3. A D gene is named only where the DNA matches it firmly. Part of the rows lack a size; the others show once, few, many or a class for expanded clones.

>many|-|TRBV7-2|TRBJ2-5
TGTGCCAGCAGCAGGGACTTCCAAGAGACCCAGTACTTC
CASSRDFQETQYF
>many|TRBD2|TRBV28|TRBJ2-3
TGTGCCAGCAGTTTCAGCCTAGCGGCGAGCACAGATACGCAGTATTTT
CASSFSLAASTDTQYF
>few|-|TRBV6-1|TRBJ2-3
TGTGCCAGCAGTGTTCGGGTTGATACGCAGTATTTT
CASSVRVDTQYF
>few|-|TRBV7-2|TRBJ2-2
TGTGCCAGCAGCTCCAGCTTCTCAGGGGCCGGGGAGCTGTTTTTT
CASSSSFSGAGELFF
>many|-|TRBV11-2|TRBJ1-3
TGTGCCAGCAGCTTTTCACAGGCCGACTCTGAAAACACCATATATTTT
CASSFSQADSENTIYF
>many|-|TRBV7-9|TRBJ2-1
TGTGCCAGCAGTCCCCCGCTTGGGGTCAACTACAATGAGCAGTTCTTC
CASSPPLGVNYNEQFF
>-|-|TRBV27|TRBJ1-5
TGTGCCAGCAGTTTGACGTTATATAGCAATCAGCCCCAGCATTTT
CASSLTLYSNQPQHF
>many|TRBD2|TRBV29-1|TRBJ2-1
TGCAGCGATCGACTAGCGGGAGACCAGTTCTTC
CSDRLAGDQFF
>many|-|TRBV19|TRBJ1-2
TGTGCCAGTAGTCCGACGCCTTATGGCTACACCTTC
CASSPTPYGYTF
>many|-|TRBV5-5|TRBJ2-1
TGTGCCAGCAGCTTGGGGCATGAGCAGTTCTTC
CASSLGHEQFF
>many|TRBD2|TRBV9|TRBJ2-3
TGTGCCAGCAGCGCCCAGACTAGCGGGAGCACAGATACGCAGTATTTT
CASSAQTSGSTDTQYF
>-|-|TRBV29-1|TRBJ2-5
TGCAGCGTTGAAGAGAGGGAACGGGCAGGGCTAGAGACCCAGTACTTC
CSVEERERAGLETQYF
>many|-|TRBV6-5|TRBJ2-5
TGTGCCAGCAGTTCTCCTGGAGGGACCAGGGGTGGGCAAGAGACCCAGTACTTC
CASSSPGGTRGGQETQYF
>many|TRBD2|TRBV11-2|TRBJ2-7
TGTGCCAGCACCCCCCCCGGGGGGGACTCCTACGAGCAGTACTTC
CASTPPGGDSYEQYF
>many|TRBD2|TRBV12-3/TRBV12-4|TRBJ2-4
TGTGCGAGCGGACTAGCGGGAAACATTCAGTACTTC
CASGLAGNIQYF
>once|-|TRBV6-4|TRBJ2-7
TGTGCCAGCAGTGTTTTTCGGGGTTACGAGCAGTACTTC
CASSVFRGYEQYF
>many|TRBD1|TRBV2|TRBJ2-4
TGTGCCAGCGAAACGGGACAGACCAAAAACATTCAGTACTTC
CASETGQTKNIQYF
>many|-|TRBV29-1|TRBJ1-1
TGCAGCGTGGGGCTCGACGTGAACACTGAAGCTTTCTTT
CSVGLDVNTEAFF
>-|TRBD2|TRBV6-4|TRBJ2-2
TGTGCCACCCGCAGCGGGGGCCTCACCGGGGAGCTGTTTTTT
CATRSGGLTGELFF
>many|TRBD1|TRBV12-3/TRBV12-4|TRBJ2-1
TGTGCCAGCAGTCTAATGGAGGGGACAGGGGGCCCACGTCCGGTTGAGCAGTTCTTC
CASSLMEGTGGPRPVEQFF
>many|-|TRBV6-5|TRBJ2-2
TGTGCCAGCAGTTACCGGGTAGCACCGGCGAACACCGGGGAGCTGTTTTTT
CASSYRVAPANTGELFF
>many|-|TRBV6-6|TRBJ1-1
TGTGCCATGACGTTCAGGGAGAATATCACTGAAGCTTTCTTT
CAMTFRENITEAFF
>many|-|TRBV12-3/TRBV12-4|TRBJ1-5
TGTGCCAGCACCAGTCCCAATCAGCCCCAGCATTTT
CASTSPNQPQHF
>many|TRBD2|TRBV5-1|TRBJ2-2
TGCGCCAGCAGCTTGGACGGGAGGGCCGTTTCCGGGGAGCTGTTTTTT
CASSLDGRAVSGELFF